The TCR beta chain under discussion was sequenced for a study of blood T cell repertoires in COVID-19. Study details: COVID-19 samples from acute and convalescent phases originated in the United States, Italy and Spain. T cells, B-cell-depleted T cells, or PBMCs provided the cDNA or gDNA that served as material.

Profiled with immunoSEQ multiplex PCR; TCRdb holds only in-frame clones, not every one. This table has about 50,000 clones, approximately 85% appearing once. Germline assignment: CDR1 MDHEN and CDR2 SYDVKM. J gave up 5 bases and V 2 bases, and 3 bases lay outside the gene matches. The CDR3 runs to 14 residues. This clone was counted a single time. The sample consisted of peripheral blood. The receptor was derived from a human donor in a cohort sampled during active COVID-19. This sequence joins TRBV28 and TRBJ2-1; 7 bases fit TRBD1. The CDR3 is CASSLGTANNEQFF. As DNA, the CDR3 is TGTGCCAGCAGTTTAGGGACAGCCAACAATGAGCAGTTCTTC.